A selection of T cell receptor beta chains follows, all from one sample in a study of beta chain features in type 1 diabetes. Method: immunoSEQ multiplex PCR; TCRdb's copy keeps in-frame clones and lacks some. The repertoire has just under 150,000 clones, less than 11% of them found once; the top ten carry around 1.2%. The sample taken for sequencing was naive CD4+ T cells from blood. Source of these receptors: a man aged 18 to 30 in good health. Each CDR3 is given without its conserved first and last residue.

TRBJ1-2	13	TRBV7-2	ASSLEGTGGMGYT
TRBJ2-7	12	TRBV5-4	ASSLGGALYEQY
TRBJ1-3	12	TRBV9	ASSGVLYGNTIY
TRBJ2-7	12	TRBV6-5	ASSGTSGSYEQY
TRBJ2-5	13	TRBV10-3	AISESWGGSWPQY
TRBJ2-1	11	TRBV4-1	ASSPIAGNEQF
TRBJ2-1	13	TRBV11-3	ASSPGLAGYNEQF
TRBJ1-5	13	TRBV4-1	ASSPRGVSNQPQH
TRBJ2-7	11	TRBV5-1	ASSPPWGREQY
TRBJ2-2	13	TRBV27	ASTHQGTNTGELF
TRBJ2-1	12	TRBV7-2	ASSPQQAPHEQF
TRBJ2-5	13	TRBV7-8	ASSSPGQVQETQY
TRBJ1-1	9	TRBV7-8	ASSRGTEAF
TRBJ2-7	15	TRBV10-3	AISPRGVADWAYEQY
TRBJ2-7	13	TRBV5-5	ASSLGPDRPFEQY
TRBJ2-1	9	TRBV4-3	ASSNRVEQF
TRBJ2-7	11	TRBV7-2	ASSRRETYEQY
TRBJ1-5	10	TRBV7-9	ASSQGNQPQH
TRBJ1-6	12	TRBV7-9	ASSIRDRDSPLH
TRBJ2-1	12	TRBV30	AWSQGGSYNEQF
TRBJ1-6	12	TRBV5-1	ASSLVVGSSPLH
TRBJ2-1	10	TRBV11-2	ASSLASNEQF
TRBJ2-1	12	TRBV6-5	ASRALQIYNEQF
TRBJ2-5	11	TRBV5-4	ASSSGGQETQY
TRBJ2-2	17	TRBV4-3	ASSQGVRGEGAQTGELF
TRBJ1-2	10	TRBV10-3	AITRQGESYT
TRBJ2-2	14	TRBV14	ASSQLAGYSTGELF
TRBJ1-1	14	TRBV27	ASSPWRGRGHTEAF
TRBJ1-1	14	TRBV4-3	ASSQEPTGLNTEAF